This TCR beta chain derives from a study of T cells in Graves' hyperthyroidism and ophthalmopathy. Findings and caveats of the study: Before onset, by a median of around 6.1 months, the model predicted ophthalmopathy. Also found in blood were most expanded thyroid clonotypes above 0.001.

A word on this clonotype: Antigen specificity is unknown.

Uncontrolled infection, other autoimmune disease, pregnancy and lactation each barred patients from inclusion. Amplified TCR beta CDR3 regions came from RNA transcripts. With the HTBI primer set, the TCR CDR3 went through a first round of RT-PCR. TCRdb reprocessed the multiplex PCR reads via MiXCR and lists one record per CDR3 protein. Of 150,000 or so distinct CDR3 sequences in the sample, 9.4% were seen once. With 3 bases clipped from V and 7 bases from J, the junction kept 9 bases outside the gene matches. This CDR3 comprises 18 residues. Per the germline V gene, CDR1 is SGHVS and CDR2 is FQNEAQ. Sequencing input: blood. The source of this sequence is a woman between 18 and 29 years old with Graves' hyperthyroidism that later progressed to Graves' ophthalmopathy. The gene calls are TRBV7-8 and TRBJ2-1; 16 bases align to TRBD2. As DNA, the CDR3 is TGTGCCAGCAGCTTGGAGTTGGGACTAGCGGGGGGGCGGAATGAGCAGTTCTTC. Amino acid sequence: CASSLELGLAGGRNEQFF.